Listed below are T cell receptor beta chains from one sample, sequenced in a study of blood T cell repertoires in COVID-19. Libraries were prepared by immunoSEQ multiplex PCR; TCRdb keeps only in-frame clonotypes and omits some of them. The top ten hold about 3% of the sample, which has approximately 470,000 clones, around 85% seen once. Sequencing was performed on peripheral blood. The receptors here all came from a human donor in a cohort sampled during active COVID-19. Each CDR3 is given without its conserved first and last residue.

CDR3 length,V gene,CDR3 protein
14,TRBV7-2,ASSLFWDRGDNTIY
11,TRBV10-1,ASSESQGTEAF
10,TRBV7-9,ASSPMRTEAF
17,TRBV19,ASSIRARGSGGNWYEQY
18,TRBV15,ATSLPRDRVFDRGANVLT
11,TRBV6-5,ASSYLAGQPQH
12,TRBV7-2,ASSLVGLYNEQF
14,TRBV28,ASRPQTSGSTDTQY
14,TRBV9,ASSLVAGSQGNEQF
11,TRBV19,ASRDGLGVGAF
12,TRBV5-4,ASSLAQGNTEAF
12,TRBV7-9,ASRVNYANNEQF
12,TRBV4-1,ASSLTGANQPQH
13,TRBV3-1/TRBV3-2,ASSQELAGSYEQY
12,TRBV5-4,ASSSRDREYGYT
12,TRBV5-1,ASSADRYQETQY
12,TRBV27,ASGGSTVGSPLH
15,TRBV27,ASKGTGRTGDNSPLH
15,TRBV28,ASRPPAVQAPRRPQH
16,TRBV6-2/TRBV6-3,ASSSGTGARKANYGYT